Listed below are T cell receptor beta chains from one sample, sequenced in a study of Graves' ophthalmopathy and Graves' hyperthyroidism. TCRdb independently ran MiXCR on the multiplex PCR reads; one entry per CDR3 protein. In the table there are 150,000 or so distinct CDR3 sequences, 39% of which are singletons. The sequencing sample was made of peripheral blood. These receptors were collected from a man younger than 40 with Graves' ophthalmopathy. Each CDR3 is given with its conserved first and last residue. The D gene is left open where the match is weak. A clone size is listed for some rows: how often the clone was seen (once, few, many), or a class if it is expanded.

d_call	j_call	clone_size	v_call	cdr3_aa	cdr3_nt
TRBD1	TRBJ1-2	few	TRBV6-4	CASSDSGQGAANYGYTF	TGTGCCAGCAGTGATTCGGGACAGGGAGCCGCTAACTATGGCTACACCTTC
TRBD1	TRBJ1-1	NA	TRBV6-1	CASKKQGGVGTEAFF	TGTGCCAGCAAAAAACAAGGGGGCGTCGGCACTGAAGCTTTCTTT
NA	TRBJ1-5	NA	TRBV7-2	CASSKGRDQPQHF	TGTGCCAGCAGCAAGGGACGGGATCAGCCCCAGCATTTT
TRBD1	TRBJ2-7	NA	TRBV28	CASSLDREYEQYF	TGTGCCAGCAGTCTTGACAGGGAATACGAGCAGTACTTC
NA	TRBJ1-2	many	TRBV5-6	CASSGTGMSGYTF	TGTGCCAGCAGCGGTACAGGGATGAGCGGCTACACCTTC
NA	TRBJ1-6	many	TRBV7-2	CASSLDSAAGSPLHF	TGTGCCAGCAGCTTAGACAGCGCGGCAGGGTCACCCCTCCACTTT
NA	TRBJ2-7	many	TRBV28	CASHGQPYEQYF	TGTGCCAGCCATGGACAGCCCTACGAGCAGTACTTC
NA	TRBJ2-2	many	TRBV29-1	CSQRDLYTGELFF	TGCAGCCAAAGGGACCTATACACCGGGGAGCTGTTTTTT
NA	TRBJ2-7	few	TRBV12-3/TRBV12-4	CASSWTMSYEQYF	TGTGCCAGCAGTTGGACTATGAGCTACGAGCAGTACTTC
TRBD1	TRBJ2-7	many	TRBV4-2	CASSHEGQQASYEQYF	TGTGCCAGCAGCCATGAGGGACAGCAAGCCTCCTACGAGCAGTACTTC
TRBD1	TRBJ1-1	few	TRBV6-5	CASSYNRGETEAFF	TGTGCCAGCAGTTACAACAGGGGCGAAACTGAAGCTTTCTTT
TRBD2	TRBJ2-7	few	TRBV28	CASSFRLAENSYEQYF	TGTGCCAGCAGTTTCCGACTAGCGGAAAACTCCTACGAGCAGTACTTC
TRBD1	TRBJ1-1	many	TRBV12-3/TRBV12-4	CASRTGQGKAEAFF	TGTGCCAGCAGGACGGGACAGGGAAAAGCTGAAGCTTTCTTT
TRBD1	TRBJ2-5	many	TRBV5-6	CASSHRQGGRETQYF	TGTGCCAGCAGTCATAGACAGGGGGGAAGGGAGACCCAGTACTTC
NA	TRBJ2-3	many	TRBV12-3/TRBV12-4	CASSSGQNNNLRTDTQYF	TGTGCCAGCAGTTCCGGACAGAACAACAACCTCCGCACAGATACGCAGTATTTT
NA	TRBJ1-1	NA	TRBV6-1	CASVRQPHQNTEAFF	TGTGCCAGCGTACGACAACCCCACCAGAACACTGAAGCTTTCTTT
TRBD1	TRBJ1-1	many	TRBV6-2/TRBV6-3	CASSSLLGQEAFF	TGTGCCAGCAGTTCCCTCCTGGGACAGGAAGCTTTCTTT
NA	TRBJ1-1	NA	TRBV15	CATGRGGSEAFF	TGTGCCACCGGTAGGGGCGGGAGTGAAGCTTTCTTT
TRBD2	TRBJ2-5	many	TRBV7-2	CASSLLGLALSETQYF	TGTGCCAGCAGCTTACTGGGACTAGCTCTTTCAGAGACCCAGTACTTC
NA	TRBJ1-5	NA	TRBV6-1	CASTVRFDQPQHF	TGTGCCAGCACGGTTAGGTTTGATCAGCCCCAGCATTTT
NA	TRBJ2-7	NA	TRBV7-9	CASSPGRGPTYEQYF	TGTGCCAGCAGCCCCGGCCGGGGCCCTACCTACGAGCAGTACTTC
NA	TRBJ2-7	many	TRBV20-1	CSARSGSRGRIAYEQYF	TGCAGTGCTAGATCGGGGTCAAGGGGGAGGATCGCCTACGAGCAGTACTTC
TRBD2	TRBJ2-5	NA	TRBV12-3/TRBV12-4	CASSLAGGMEETQYF	TGTGCCAGCAGTTTAGCGGGAGGGATGGAGGAGACCCAGTACTTC
TRBD1	TRBJ1-1	few	TRBV28	CASHLQGMDTEAFF	TGTGCCAGTCATCTACAGGGGATGGACACTGAAGCTTTCTTT
NA	TRBJ1-2	many	TRBV28	CASSVDSRDYGYTF	TGTGCCAGCAGTGTGGACAGCCGCGACTATGGCTACACCTTC
NA	TRBJ1-2	many	TRBV7-2	CASTPGDLRANYGYTF	TGTGCCAGCACCCCGGGGGACTTACGAGCTAACTATGGCTACACCTTC
NA	TRBJ1-2	many	TRBV12-3/TRBV12-4	CASSNPNYGYTF	TGTGCCAGCAGTAACCCTAACTATGGCTACACCTTC